The rows below give T cell receptor beta chains drawn from one sample of a study of graft-versus-host responses after intestinal transplantation. The repertoire was sequenced with immunoSEQ multiplex PCR; TCRdb's copy has only in-frame clones and lacks some. Counted here are around 10,000 clones, 90% to 95% occurring once; the ten biggest clones make up under 6%. The specimen was PBMCs, collected 65 to 70 days after transplant. The receptors derive from a human patient who received an intestinal transplant, so some T cells may come from the graft donor. The conserved cysteine and the conserved F or W are not part of the CDR3 here. The order of the fields is CDR3 protein, V gene, J gene, clone size. Part of the rows lack a size; the others show once, few, many or a class for expanded clones.

CDR3: ASSPGPGSSYEQY
V: TRBV13
J: TRBJ2-7
size: NA

CDR3: ASSLGGRYNEQF
V: TRBV27
J: TRBJ2-1
size: NA

CDR3: ASSLRVSGAYEQY
V: TRBV28
J: TRBJ2-7
size: NA

CDR3: SAEWGDEQY
V: TRBV20-1
J: TRBJ2-7
size: once

CDR3: ASSLGIGYEQY
V: TRBV19
J: TRBJ2-7
size: NA

CDR3: ASSFGPSYGYT
V: TRBV27
J: TRBJ1-2
size: NA

CDR3: ASRDTGQPQY
V: TRBV2
J: TRBJ2-3
size: NA

CDR3: SVVDRGNGYT
V: TRBV29-1
J: TRBJ1-2
size: NA

CDR3: ASSVGSSYEQY
V: TRBV6-1
J: TRBJ2-7
size: NA

CDR3: SVGGGDNYGYT
V: TRBV29-1
J: TRBJ1-2
size: NA

CDR3: ASSESLRLAGVANEQF
V: TRBV10-1
J: TRBJ2-1
size: NA

CDR3: ASSISVRALNTEAF
V: TRBV19
J: TRBJ1-1
size: NA

CDR3: ASSTLQGLAYNEQF
V: TRBV5-1
J: TRBJ2-1
size: NA

CDR3: ASSFLGGINNEQF
V: TRBV4-2
J: TRBJ2-1
size: NA

CDR3: ASSSKVGGAWWEQY
V: TRBV11-2
J: TRBJ2-7
size: NA

CDR3: ASSFKTGKTTIGEQF
V: TRBV7-2
J: TRBJ2-1
size: NA

CDR3: ASSLGLAGGLYEQF
V: TRBV5-5
J: TRBJ2-1
size: once

CDR3: AWSTSELAQQY
V: TRBV30
J: TRBJ2-7
size: NA